This passage covers 2 T cell receptor beta chains from one sample sequenced in a study of early T cells in non-severe SARS-CoV-2 infection. TCRdb used MiXCR to reprocess the 5' RACE reads, holding one entry per CDR3 protein. The sample gives fewer than 75,000 distinct CDR3 sequences, over 20% of which show up once; 16% is in the top ten. The sample in question was whole blood, obtained at baseline. All receptors derive from an adult who was a healthcare worker with PCR-confirmed SARS-CoV-2 infection or an uninfected control (not recorded which).

This clonotype has just a few counts. This chain links TRBV2 with TRBJ2-2; 7 bases align to TRBD1. The germline gives CDR1 SNHLY, CDR2 FYNNEI. J lost 3 bases, V lost 4 bases, and 2 bases had no gene match. This CDR3 has 14 amino acids. CDR3 bases: TGTGCCAGCAGTGTGACAGGGTACACCGGGGAGCTGTTTTTT. It codes for CASSVTGYTGELFF.

As DNA, the CDR3 is TGCAGTGCTAGAGGAGGGGCCAACTACGAGCAGTACTTC. Its protein is CSARGGANYEQYF. This rearrangement joins TRBV20-1 to TRBJ2-7; tentatively, D is TRBD1 or TRBD2 (5 bases each). The CDR3 spans 13 residues. Germline values: CDR1 DFQATT, CDR2 SNEGSKA (reference sequence). V was pared by 1 base and J by 3 bases, with 10 bases between.